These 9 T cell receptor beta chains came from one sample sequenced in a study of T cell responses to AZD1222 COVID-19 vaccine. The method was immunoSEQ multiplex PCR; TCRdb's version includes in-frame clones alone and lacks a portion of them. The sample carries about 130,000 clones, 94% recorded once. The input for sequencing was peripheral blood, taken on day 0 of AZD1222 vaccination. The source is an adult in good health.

CDR3 sequence: CSVEGGSYNEQFF. CDR3 in DNA: TGCAGCGTTGAAGGAGGCTCCTACAATGAGCAGTTCTTC. The chain links TRBV29-1 to TRBJ2-1; D unclear. The CDR3 contains 13 residues. Trimming cost V 1 base and J 0 bases, with 4 bases left between them. Germline lookup yields CDR1 SQVTM and CDR2 ANQGSEA.

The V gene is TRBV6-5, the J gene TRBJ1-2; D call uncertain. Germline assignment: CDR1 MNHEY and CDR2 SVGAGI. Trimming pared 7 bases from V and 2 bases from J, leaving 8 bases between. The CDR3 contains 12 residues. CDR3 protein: CASMGRNYGYTF. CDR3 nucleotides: TGTGCCAGCATGGGCAGAAACTATGGCTACACCTTC.

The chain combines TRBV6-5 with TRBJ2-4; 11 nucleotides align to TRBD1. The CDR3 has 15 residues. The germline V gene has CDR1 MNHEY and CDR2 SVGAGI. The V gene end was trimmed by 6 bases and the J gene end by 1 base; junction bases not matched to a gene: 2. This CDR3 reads CASSGDRGAKNIQYF. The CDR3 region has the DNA TGTGCCAGCAGCGGGGACAGGGGGGCCAAAAACATTCAGTACTTC.

The CDR3 DNA reads TGTGCCAGCAGCCCGGGACAGGGGATACATCAGCCCCAGCATTTT. Residues: CASSPGQGIHQPQHF. The chain employs TRBV28 and TRBJ1-5; TRBD1 matches 10 bases. V lost 6 bases to trimming and J lost 5 bases; unmatched junction nucleotides: 7. This CDR3 is built from 15 residues. Germline V lookup: CDR1 MDHEN, CDR2 SYDVKM. The full variable domain, rest sourced from reference TRBV28 and TRBJ1-5, is DVKVTQSSRYLVKRTGEKVFLECVQDMDHENMFWYRQDPGLGLRLIYFSYDVKMKEKGDIPEGYSVSREKKERFSLILESASTNQTSMYLCASSPGQGIHQPQHFGDGTRLSIL.

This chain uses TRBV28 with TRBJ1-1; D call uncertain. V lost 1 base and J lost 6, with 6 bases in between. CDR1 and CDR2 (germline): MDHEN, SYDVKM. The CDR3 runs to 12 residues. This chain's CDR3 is CASSLSRAEAFF. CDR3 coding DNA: TGTGCCAGCAGTTTATCGAGAGCTGAAGCTTTCTTT.

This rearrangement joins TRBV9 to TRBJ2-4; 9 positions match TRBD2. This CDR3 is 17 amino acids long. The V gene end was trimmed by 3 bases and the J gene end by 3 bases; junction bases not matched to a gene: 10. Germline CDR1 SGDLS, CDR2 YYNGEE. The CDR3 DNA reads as TGTGCCAGCAGCGATCCAATAGCGGGAGTTGACAAAAACATTCAGTACTTC. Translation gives CASSDPIAGVDKNIQYF. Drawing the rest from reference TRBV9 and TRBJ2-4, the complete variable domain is DSGVTQTPKHLITATGQRVTLRCSPRSGDLSVYWYQQSLDQGLQFLIQYYNGEERAKGNILERFSAQQFPDLHSELNLSSLELGDSALYFCASSDPIAGVDKNIQYFGAGTRLSVL.

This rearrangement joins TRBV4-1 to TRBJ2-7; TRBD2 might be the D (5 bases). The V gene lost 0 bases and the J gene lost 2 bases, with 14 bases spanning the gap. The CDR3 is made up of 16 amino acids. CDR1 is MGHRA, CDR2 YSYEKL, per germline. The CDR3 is CASSQDLLAITYEQYF. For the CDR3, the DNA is TGCGCCAGCAGCCAAGATCTTCTAGCCATTACCTACGAGCAGTACTTC.

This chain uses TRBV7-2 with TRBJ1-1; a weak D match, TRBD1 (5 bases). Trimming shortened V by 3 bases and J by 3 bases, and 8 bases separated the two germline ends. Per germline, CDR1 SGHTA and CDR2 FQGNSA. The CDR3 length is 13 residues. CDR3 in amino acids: CASSLTDYTEAFF. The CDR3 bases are TGTGCCAGCAGCTTGACAGATTACACTGAAGCTTTCTTT. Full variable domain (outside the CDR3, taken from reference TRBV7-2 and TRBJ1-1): GAGVSQSPSNKVTEKGKDVELRCDPISGHTALYWYRQSLGQGLEFLIYFQGNSAPDKSGLPSDRFSAERTGGSVSTLTIQRTQQEDSAVYLCASSLTDYTEAFFGQGTRLTVV.

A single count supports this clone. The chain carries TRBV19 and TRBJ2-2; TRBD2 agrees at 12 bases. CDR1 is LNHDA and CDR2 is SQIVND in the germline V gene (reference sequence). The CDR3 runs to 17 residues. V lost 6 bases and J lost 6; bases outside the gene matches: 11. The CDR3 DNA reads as TGTGCCAGTAGCCCGACTAGCGGGAGTCGTGGTGCCGGGGAGCTGTTTTTT. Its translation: CASSPTSGSRGAGELFF.